This T cell receptor (beta chain) was sequenced during a study of identifying expanded T cells in peripheral blood (dated by TCRdb to the late 2010s). In terms of the full investigation: Separate aliquots of the same genomic DNA pool were sequenced to produce technical replicates, and four replicates were compared in pairs. Here is what the overall study found, with its caveats: Both the number of clones called differentially abundant and the false-positive rate were significantly reduced by the beta-binomial model across all healthy-donor time intervals. In all healthy donors, the variance in clone template counts between samples taken roughly 14 days apart rose significantly as total template count increased. The authors expected that over much longer intervals, such as months to years, biological variance in healthy repertoires might increase even further. The binomial model flagged 0.9 to 1.5 differentially abundant clones between technical replicates but roughly 15 over about 2 weeks and about 19 over around 4 weeks.

During the collection period, no immune events, such as infections, were documented for the healthy donors. Time-dependent variance in a beta-binomial model of T-cell clone differential abundance was calibrated using healthy-donor blood repertoires as a training cohort. The training cohort comprised roughly ten healthy donors, 3 female and 7 male. Donor ages ranged from roughly 29 to 64 years, with an average of around 43 years. Whole blood from each healthy donor was obtained from a commercial supplier and was collected at three time points two to three weeks apart. Genomic DNA was extracted from unsorted whole blood for immunosequencing. The immunoSEQ Assay, which uses bias-controlled multiplex PCR amplification of genomic DNA, was used to profile TCRbeta CDR3 regions. The original pipeline was this. To quantify the absolute abundance of each unique TCRbeta CDR3 region, the sequences were collapsed and filtered. Differential abundance was tested with a binomial (Fisher-equivalent) model and with a beta-binomial model adding time-dependent variance fitted from healthy donors. Any clone with fewer than 5 combined templates was excluded, and a clone was called differentially abundant if its Benjamini-Hochberg FDR was below 0.01. Beta-binomial variance was modeled as a function of total template count across the two samples using the form v = (b*log(k)+a)^2. As stored in TCRdb, this immuneACCESS dataset retains in-frame rearrangements with V and J assigned. A fraction of the clones does not appear; measured against another copy, unresolved V genes explain less than half of the discrepancy, and the remainder lacks a known reason. From that table come the V and J calls and clone size; the DNA was used to work out D and trimming. The table for this sample lists 80,000 to 90,000 clones; 89% of them were counted only once. In total, the top ten clones hold approximately 2.8% of the sample.

With regard to this clone: What antigen it recognizes has not been identified. No much larger clonotype is one base removed from it; base qualities were not supplied.

The CDR3 covers 16 residues, taking in both the cysteine and the phenylalanine. Of the read, only the CDR3 DNA is kept; its 48 bases are in frame from base 1. CDR1 and CDR2, looked up from the germline V gene (reference sequence), are MNHEY and SMNVEV. The germline V end is reduced by 3 bases and the J end by 8 bases; junction bases left unmatched: 10. Material for sequencing was blood. The chain is assembled from TRBV27 and TRBJ2-1, with 10 middle bases fitting TRBD2. This clonotype originated in a person aged 18 to 69 in good health. The DNA sequence follows: TGTGCCAGCAGTTTTGCGGCTAGCGGGAGTTGGGATGAGCAGTTCTTC. This gives the protein CASSFAASGSWDEQFF.